The rows below give T cell receptor beta chains drawn from one sample of a study of response to subunit inactivated influenza vaccine. MiXCR, applied by TCRdb to the RT-PCR reads, yields one record per CDR3 protein. The table records more than 200,000 distinct CDR3 sequences, more than 10% of them present only once. Specimen: non-naive T cells sorted from PBMCs, collected roughly 15 days before vaccination. These TCRs come from a man over 45 who received an inactivated influenza vaccine. The CDR3 runs from the conserved cysteine through the conserved F or W. The D gene is left open where the match is weak. Not every row has a clone size; where given, it reads once, few, many or a size class.

v_call	clone_size	d_call	j_call	cdr3_nt	cdr3_aa
TRBV29-1	many	-	TRBJ1-1	TGCAGCGTTACCACCCAGGGTATGAACACTGAAGCTTTCTTT	CSVTTQGMNTEAFF
TRBV30	-	-	TRBJ2-2	TGTGCCTGGAGTCATACAGGGACCGGGGAGCTGTTTTTT	CAWSHTGTGELFF
TRBV5-1	-	TRBD2	TRBJ2-1	TGCGCCAGCGCGGCTAGCGGGACTGAGCAGTTCTTC	CASAASGTEQFF
TRBV5-1	-	-	TRBJ1-6	TGCGCCAGCAGGAGTACCGACAGATCTTACTCCTATAATTCACCCCTCCACTTT	CASRSTDRSYSYNSPLHF
TRBV6-2/TRBV6-3	-	TRBD2	TRBJ2-3	TGTGCCAGCAGTCTCCTCGAGCGGGATATATCTAGCACAGATACGCAGTATTTT	CASSLLERDISSTDTQYF
TRBV5-6	many	TRBD1	TRBJ2-7	TGTGCCAGCAGCACGACAGGGCGCCACTACGAGCAGTACTTC	CASSTTGRHYEQYF
TRBV23-1	-	-	TRBJ2-5	TGCGCCAGCAGCGCCGGTCCTCCCAGACAAGAGACCCAGTACTTC	CASSAGPPRQETQYF
TRBV9	few	TRBD2	TRBJ2-1	TGTGCCAGCAGCGTTGCCCCGGGGGGGATGGGGTTCAATGAGCAGTTCTTC	CASSVAPGGMGFNEQFF
TRBV5-1	many	-	TRBJ1-4	TGCGCCAGCGCGACAGGACCTGTAGCAACTAATGAAAAACTGTTTTTT	CASATGPVATNEKLFF
TRBV29-1	-	TRBD1	TRBJ2-7	TGCAGCGTTGAAAGGGGACAGGGGATTGGGGAGCAGTACTTC	CSVERGQGIGEQYF
TRBV12-3/TRBV12-4	-	-	TRBJ2-3	TGTGCCAGCAGTCCCCGGGTAACTTTTCCAGATACGCAGTATTTT	CASSPRVTFPDTQYF
TRBV6-2/TRBV6-3	many	TRBD1	TRBJ2-5	TGTGCCAGCGCTCGACAGGGAATAGAGACCCAGTACTTC	CASARQGIETQYF
TRBV12-3/TRBV12-4	-	-	TRBJ2-7	TGTGCCAGCAGGGCTACGGGGGGCGCGTATAATACGGGGGAGCAGTACTTC	CASRATGGAYNTGEQYF
TRBV12-3/TRBV12-4	few	-	TRBJ1-2	TGTGCCAGCAGTTTGGGCAGGGCAAAAGGCTACACCTTC	CASSLGRAKGYTF
TRBV7-3	-	-	TRBJ2-5	TGTGCCAGCAGCTTAAGCATCGAAGAGACCCAGTACTTC	CASSLSIEETQYF
TRBV10-3	many	TRBD1	TRBJ1-5	TGTGCCGCCGTCGACAGGGTCGAACAGCCCCAGCATTTT	CAAVDRVEQPQHF
TRBV6-2/TRBV6-3	-	-	TRBJ1-1	TGTGCCAGCAGTTACTGGGAACGTGAAGCTTTCTTT	CASSYWEREAFF
TRBV12-3/TRBV12-4	-	-	TRBJ2-7	TGTGCCAGCAGTTTTTCAAGGACCTACGAGCAGTACTTC	CASSFSRTYEQYF
TRBV20-1	many	TRBD2	TRBJ2-1	TGCAGTGCTAGAGTGGGGACTAGCGCCTACAATGAGCAGTTCTTC	CSARVGTSAYNEQFF
TRBV5-1	medium-sized	TRBD1	TRBJ2-7	TGCGCCAGCAGCTTGACAGGGGGGACCTACGAGCAGTACTTC	CASSLTGGTYEQYF
TRBV7-2	few	-	TRBJ1-2	TGTGCCAGCAGCTCCCCTGGGGGCATCTATGGCTACACCTTC	CASSSPGGIYGYTF
TRBV7-2	many	TRBD1	TRBJ2-7	TGTGCCAGCAGCTTAGTATTTGATCGGACAGGGGGCGAGCAGTACTTC	CASSLVFDRTGGEQYF